Below are 27 T cell receptor beta chains sequenced from a single sample in a study of blood T cells in healthy people across ages. Together with a sample-barcoded 5' primer, a J-beta primer mix was included in a second PCR lasting about 7 to 12 cycles. TCRdb passed the 5' RACE reads through MiXCR, listing each CDR3 protein once. The table records fewer than 1.5 million distinct CDR3 sequences, 42% of them present only once. The sample was blood. The receptor set was obtained from a woman under 30 in good health.

This chain connects TRBV7-3 to TRBJ2-3; 7 bases agree with TRBD1. CDR3 size: 13 residues. Germline CDR1 SGHTA, CDR2 FQGTGA. With V trimmed by 5 bases and J by 4 bases, 3 bases remained unmatched. The CDR3 DNA sequence: TGTGCCAGCAGCAACAGGGGTGCAGATACGCAGTATTTT. This gives the protein CASSNRGADTQYF.

This sequence joins TRBV3-1 and TRBJ2-1; perhaps TRBD2 as D (6 bases). The CDR3 length is 14 residues. Germline lookup yields CDR1 LGHDT and CDR2 YNNKEL (reference sequence). Trimming cost V 3 bases and J 4 bases, with 10 bases left between them. In DNA, the CDR3 is TGTGCCAGCAGCCAGGACCGGGAGTACAATGAGCAGTTCTTC. The encoded protein is CASSQDREYNEQFF.

V and J are TRBV7-9 and TRBJ2-5; 14 nucleotides agree with TRBD2. The length of the CDR3 is 17 residues. Unmatched junction bases numbered 12, after V lost 1 base and J lost 11 bases. Germline CDR1 reads SEHNR; CDR2 reads FQNEAQ (reference sequence). DNA for the CDR3: TGTGCCAGCAGCTTAGGACAGGGACTAGCGGGAGTCAGGGAGCAGTACTTC. Translation: CASSLGQGLAGVREQYF.

The rearrangement links TRBV4-1 to TRBJ1-1, with unresolved D. Trimming removed 5 bases from V and 4 bases from J, with 14 bases in between. The CDR3 sequence is 14 residues long. Germline lookup yields CDR1 MGHRA and CDR2 YSYEKL. In DNA, the CDR3 is TGCGCCAGCAGCTCACCGTCAAAGGGCACTGAAGCTTTCTTT. Protein product: CASSSPSKGTEAFF.

There are a few counts of this clonotype. The chain carries TRBV20-1 and TRBJ2-7; TRBD1 matches at 9 bases. The length of the CDR3 is 13 residues. Germline-derived CDR1 and CDR2 are DFQATT and SNEGSKA (reference sequence). V lost 6 bases to trimming and J lost 6 bases; unmatched junction nucleotides: 9. The CDR3 sequence is CSAQSRTGAEQYF. The CDR3 DNA reads TGCAGTGCCCAATCCCGGACAGGGGCCGAGCAGTACTTC.

As regards this clonotype: A much larger clonotype is one base distant, so this may be a read error. The chain uses TRBV6-5 and TRBJ2-5; D remains unclear. Germline V gives CDR1 MNHEY, CDR2 SVGAGI. The CDR3 sequence is 13 residues long. Trimming removed 5 bases from V and 11 bases from J, with 18 bases in between. The chain's CDR3 is CASSTLLVDEQYF. Written as DNA, the CDR3 is TGTGCCAGCAGTACCTTGCTGGTCGATGAGCAGTACTTC.

The chain couples TRBV29-1 to TRBJ2-7; 11 bases line up with TRBD2. The CDR3 extends over 15 amino acids. Trimming took 4 bases from V and 2 from J; bases not matched to a gene: 7. Looked up from germline, CDR1 is SQVTM and CDR2 is ANQGSEA. The CDR3 DNA sequence: TGCAGCGTTGGAAATAGCGGGAGGGGCCCCTACGAGCAGTACTTC. It specifies CSVGNSGRGPYEQYF.

This clonotype came up a few times. This chain links TRBV11-2 with TRBJ2-7; weak D call: TRBD1 (6 bases). This CDR3 has 15 amino acids. Deletions cut 7 bases from V and 0 bases from J, with 16 bases between. Germline assignment: CDR1 SGHAT and CDR2 FQNNGV. The CDR3 here is CASTDIGQNSYEQYF. The DNA of the CDR3 is TGTGCCAGCACCGATATTGGACAGAACTCCTACGAGCAGTACTTC.

The chain has TRBV20-1 and TRBJ1-2; a possible D gene is TRBD1 (5 bases). The CDR3 loop spans 12 amino acids. V dropped 2 bases and J dropped 8 bases, with 12 bases sitting between them. The germline CDR1 and CDR2 sequences are DFQATT and SNEGSKA (reference sequence). The CDR3 bases are TGCAGTGCTAGACAGGGTAGTTGGGGCTACACCTTC. Amino acids: CSARQGSWGYTF.

This chain connects TRBV6-5 to TRBJ2-5; D is unresolved. Germline V gene sequence: CDR1 MNHEY, CDR2 SVGAGI. The CDR3 consists of 16 residues. Trimming shortened V by 5 bases and J by 5 bases, and 21 bases separated the two germline ends. For the CDR3, the DNA is TGTGCCAGCAGTCCAACCGCTTACTCGAGATGGGAGACCCAGTACTTC. Amino acids: CASSPTAYSRWETQYF.

The chain recombines TRBV12-3 or TRBV12-4 with TRBJ2-5; 8 nucleotides line up with TRBD1. Trimming cost V 4 bases and J 4 bases; bases outside gene matches: 5. CDR3 length equals 14 residues. CDR3 residues: CASSSTGEGETQYF. The CDR3 DNA follows: TGTGCCAGCAGTTCGACAGGGGAAGGAGAGACCCAGTACTTC.

J is TRBJ1-2 and V is TRBV11-2; no clear D gene. CDR1 SGHAT and CDR2 FQNNGV come from the germline V gene. Trimming pared 4 bases from V and 3 bases from J, leaving 12 bases between. This CDR3 spans 14 amino acids. CDR3 region: CASSSLLLYYGYTF. In DNA form, the CDR3 reads TGTGCCAGCAGCTCCCTCTTACTCTACTATGGCTACACCTTC.

In this sample, this clonotype turned up a few times. The chain couples TRBV29-1 to TRBJ2-1; 7 nucleotides align to TRBD1. Looked up from germline, CDR1 is SQVTM and CDR2 is ANQGSEA. V trimming: 3 bases; J trimming: 8 bases; junction bases outside the gene matches: 7. This CDR3 has 13 residues. CDR3 coding DNA: TGCAGCGTTGAGGGTGACAGGGTCTATGAGCAGTTCTTC. Its protein product is CSVEGDRVYEQFF.

The J gene is TRBJ1-2, the V gene TRBV5-1, with a weak D call TRBD1 (5 bases). CDR3 length: 14 amino acids. The germline CDR1 and CDR2 sequences are SGHRS and YFSETQ. V was shortened by 5 bases and J by 7 bases, with 18 bases between the two germline ends. CDR3 sequence (DNA): TGCGCCAGCAGACCCCCCAGGGAATCGTTTGGCTACACCTTC. Encoded protein: CASRPPRESFGYTF.

The V call is TRBV2, the J call TRBJ2-1; possible D gene TRBD1, 5 bases. V lost 8 bases, J lost 1 base, and 15 bases lay in between. Germline V lookup: CDR1 SNHLY, CDR2 FYNNEI. This CDR3 is 15 amino acids long. CDR3 loop: CASPSVDSSYNEQFF. CDR3 nucleotide sequence: TGTGCCAGCCCCTCAGTAGACAGTTCCTACAATGAGCAGTTCTTC.

This clonotype has only a few counts. The V call is TRBV5-1, the J call TRBJ2-7; D is possibly TRBD1 (6 bases). CDR1 is SGHRS, CDR2 YFSETQ, per germline. The CDR3 runs 14 residues. The ends were cut back, 0 bases at V and 2 bases at J, with 9 bases in the middle. In nucleotides, the CDR3 is TGCGCCAGCAGCTTGGACAGGGATCCCTACGAGCAGTACTTC. This translates into CASSLDRDPYEQYF.

The V call is TRBV3-1, the J call TRBJ2-2; 9 bases align to TRBD1. Per the germline V gene, CDR1 is LGHDT and CDR2 is YNNKEL (reference sequence). Unmatched junction bases numbered 2, after V lost 2 bases and J lost 4 bases. The CDR3 is made up of 15 amino acids. The CDR3 region has the DNA TGTGCCAGCAGCCAAACAGGGGGCGGCACCGGGGAGCTGTTTTTT. The encoded protein is CASSQTGGGTGELFF.

This clonotype showed up just a few times. This sequence joins TRBV12-3 or TRBV12-4 and TRBJ2-1; perhaps TRBD2 as D (5 bases). V was clipped by 3 bases and J by 7 bases, with 13 bases between them. This CDR3 comprises 14 residues. The CDR3 loop is CASSFSAGRNEQFF. In DNA, the CDR3 is TGTGCCAGCAGTTTTTCCGCGGGCCGGAATGAGCAGTTCTTC.

This clonotype was recorded a few times. The gene calls are TRBV28 and TRBJ2-3; TRBD1 matches at 7 bases. Unmatched junction bases numbered 4, after V lost 2 bases and J lost 2 bases. Germline-derived CDR1 and CDR2 are MDHEN and SYDVKM. This CDR3 comprises 15 residues. Here the CDR3 reads CASSLQGVPTDTQYF. DNA for the CDR3: TGTGCCAGCAGTTTACAGGGGGTCCCCACAGATACGCAGTATTTT.

The gene calls are TRBV20-1 and TRBJ2-1; D is perhaps TRBD1 or TRBD2 (5 bases each). V lost 7 bases to trimming and J lost 0 bases, with 10 bases between them. This CDR3 spans 13 amino acids. Germline-derived CDR1 and CDR2 are DFQATT and SNEGSKA (reference sequence). CDR3 DNA: TGCAGTGTTTGGGGGAACTCCTACAATGAGCAGTTCTTC. It is translated as CSVWGNSYNEQFF.

The chain carries TRBV20-1 and TRBJ1-5; D is unclear. Deletions cut 1 base from V and 2 bases from J, with 9 bases between. From germline, CDR1 is DFQATT and CDR2 SNEGSKA (reference sequence). This CDR3 comprises 14 residues. DNA for the CDR3: TGCAGTGCTAGAGGGTTCCAGGGCAATCAGCCCCAGCATTTT. Translation gives CSARGFQGNQPQHF.

In the case of this clonotype: A much bigger clone sits one base away, suggesting this may be a read error. The chain links TRBV6-5 to TRBJ1-1; unclear D gene. This CDR3 has 13 residues. V was cut by 4 bases and J by 4 bases, with 10 bases left in between. Looked up from germline, CDR1 is MNHEY and CDR2 is SVGAGI. CDR3 in amino acids: CASSFGMGTEAFF. The CDR3 region has the DNA TGTGCCAGCAGTTTTGGGATGGGCACTGAAGCTTTCTTT.

V usage is TRBV5-1 and J usage is TRBJ2-7; 14 bases fit TRBD2. The length of the CDR3 is 17 residues. V was clipped by 3 bases and J by 7 bases; unmatched bases: 12. Per germline, CDR1 SGHRS and CDR2 YFSETQ. Written as DNA, the CDR3 is TGCGCCAGCAGCTCGGGACTAGCGGGAGTGTCCTACAATGAGCAGTACTTC. It codes for CASSSGLAGVSYNEQYF.

This clonotype came up many times. V and J are TRBV11-2 and TRBJ2-5, with D possibly TRBD1 on 5 matching bases. CDR3 length equals 16 residues. Germline CDR1 reads SGHAT; CDR2 reads FQNNGV. The germline V and J ends were trimmed by 2 bases and 0 bases, with 13 bases remaining between them. The DNA of the CDR3 is TGTGCCAGCAGCTTAACCCAGCGACAGTACCAAGAGACCCAGTACTTC. This sequence encodes CASSLTQRQYQETQYF.

In this sample, this clonotype turned up a few times. The rearrangement uses TRBV6-5 and TRBJ1-4, with no clear D. Between the trimmed V and J ends, which lost 4 bases and 3 bases, there was a span of 12 bases. The CDR3 consists of 15 residues. CDR1 and CDR2 from the germline V gene are MNHEY and SVGAGI. The CDR3 DNA sequence: TGTGCCAGCAGTTCCGGAGGGTCTTCTAATGAAAAACTGTTTTTT. Translation gives CASSSGGSSNEKLFF.

Worth noting for this clonotype: This may be a read error: a much more frequent sequence differs by one nucleotide. The gene calls are TRBV12-3 or TRBV12-4 and TRBJ1-2; 8 bases line up with TRBD1. There are 14 residues in the CDR3. Germline trimming cut 7 bases from V and 8 bases from J; bases unmatched to any gene: 12. The CDR3 reads CASTPTGDTAGYTF. Here the CDR3 DNA reads TGTGCCAGCACCCCGACAGGGGACACGGCAGGCTACACCTTC.

The V gene is TRBV5-1, the J gene TRBJ1-6; D remains unclear. CDR3 length: 16 residues. Looked up from germline, CDR1 is SGHRS and CDR2 is YFSETQ. Deletions cut 0 bases from V and 0 bases from J, with 7 bases between. CDR3 nucleotide sequence: TGCGCCAGCAGCTTGGAGCGGAGCTCCTATAATTCACCCCTCCACTTT. It encodes CASSLERSSYNSPLHF.